This entry features one T cell receptor (beta chain) sequence. Germline V gives CDR1 MNHEY, CDR2 SVGAGI. CDR3 length: 14 residues. With 2 bases removed from V and 11 bases from J, the gap between germline ends came to 18 bases. The data belong to a study of blood T cells in healthy people across ages. A J-beta primer mix and a sample-barcoded 5' primer were used in a second PCR of roughly 7 to 12 cycles. TCRdb re-analysed the 5' RACE reads in MiXCR, keeping a single row per CDR3 protein. There are about 1.1 million distinct CDR3 sequences in the sample; 30% to 40% occur only once, and around 13% lies in the top ten.

The chain has TRBV6-5 and TRBJ2-5; TRBD1 is a possible D gene (5 bases). The source is a man younger than 35 in good health. Sequenced: blood. CDR3 sequence (DNA): TGTGCCAGCAGTTACGCGATAGGGGCTAATGAGCAGTACTTC. Translating it yields CASSYAIGANEQYF.